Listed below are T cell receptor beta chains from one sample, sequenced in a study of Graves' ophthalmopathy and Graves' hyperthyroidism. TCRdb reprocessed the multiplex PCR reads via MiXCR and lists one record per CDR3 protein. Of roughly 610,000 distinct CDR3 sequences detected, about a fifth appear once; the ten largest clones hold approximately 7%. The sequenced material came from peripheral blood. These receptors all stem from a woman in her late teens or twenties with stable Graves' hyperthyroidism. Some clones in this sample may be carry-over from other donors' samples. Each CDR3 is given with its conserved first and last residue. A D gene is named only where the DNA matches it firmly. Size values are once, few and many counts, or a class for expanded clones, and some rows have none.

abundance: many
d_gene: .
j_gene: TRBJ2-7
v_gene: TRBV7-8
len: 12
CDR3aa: CASSSGNYEQYF
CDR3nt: TGTGCCAGCAGCTCCGGAAATTACGAGCAGTACTTC

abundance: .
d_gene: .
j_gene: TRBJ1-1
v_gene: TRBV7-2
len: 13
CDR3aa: CASGAAGNTEAFF
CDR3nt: TGTGCCAGCGGGGCGGCAGGGAACACTGAAGCTTTCTTT

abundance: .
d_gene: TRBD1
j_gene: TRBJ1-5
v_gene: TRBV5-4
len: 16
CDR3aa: CASSFTAGTGGQPQHF
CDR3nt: TGTGCCAGCAGCTTTACCGCCGGGACAGGGGGCCAGCCCCAGCATTTT

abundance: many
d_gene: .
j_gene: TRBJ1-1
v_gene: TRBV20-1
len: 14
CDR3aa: CSARTGGPGTEAFF
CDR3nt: TGCAGTGCTAGGACGGGAGGGCCAGGCACTGAAGCTTTCTTT

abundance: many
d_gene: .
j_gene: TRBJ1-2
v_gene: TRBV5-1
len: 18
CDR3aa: CASSSSGGRFPLNYGYTF
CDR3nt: TGCGCCAGCAGCTCCAGCGGGGGGCGATTCCCCCTTAACTATGGCTACACCTTC

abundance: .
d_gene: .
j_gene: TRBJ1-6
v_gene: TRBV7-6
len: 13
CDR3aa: CASSGSVDSPLHF
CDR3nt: TGTGCCAGCAGCGGAAGCGTCGATTCACCCCTCCACTTT

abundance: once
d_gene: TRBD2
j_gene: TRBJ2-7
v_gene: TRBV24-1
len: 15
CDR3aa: CATSDSLAGSYEQYF
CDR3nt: TGTGCCACCAGTGATTCCCTAGCGGGGTCCTACGAGCAGTACTTC

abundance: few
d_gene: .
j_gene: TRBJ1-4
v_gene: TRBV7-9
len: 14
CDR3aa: CASSPTSTNEKLFF
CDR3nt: TGTGCCAGCAGCCCTACTTCAACTAATGAAAAACTGTTTTTT

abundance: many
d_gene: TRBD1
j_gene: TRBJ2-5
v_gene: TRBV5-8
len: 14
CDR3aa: CASSPRDRWETQYF
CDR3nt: TGTGCCAGCAGCCCAAGGGACAGATGGGAGACCCAGTACTTC

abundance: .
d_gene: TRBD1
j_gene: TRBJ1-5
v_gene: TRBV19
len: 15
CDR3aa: CASSWDSQNNQPQHF
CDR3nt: TGTGCCAGTAGCTGGGACAGTCAAAACAATCAGCCCCAGCATTTT

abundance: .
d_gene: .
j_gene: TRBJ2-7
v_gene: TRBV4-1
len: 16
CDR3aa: CASSPLGQSLYYEQYF
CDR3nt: TGCGCCAGCAGCCCCCTGGGGCAGTCGCTCTACTACGAGCAGTACTTC

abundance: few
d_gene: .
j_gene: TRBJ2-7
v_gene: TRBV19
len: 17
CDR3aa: CASSTPLWDNSGYEQYF
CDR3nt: TGTGCCAGTAGTACCCCTCTTTGGGACAATTCGGGCTACGAGCAGTACTTC

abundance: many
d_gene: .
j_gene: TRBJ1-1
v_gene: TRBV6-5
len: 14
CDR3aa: CASSHEQGPTEAFF
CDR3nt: TGTGCCAGCAGTCACGAACAGGGCCCCACTGAAGCTTTCTTT

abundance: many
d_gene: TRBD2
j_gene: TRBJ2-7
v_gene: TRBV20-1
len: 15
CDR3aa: CSAMTPGLFSYEQYF
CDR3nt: TGCAGTGCCATGACTCCGGGACTATTTTCCTACGAGCAGTACTTC

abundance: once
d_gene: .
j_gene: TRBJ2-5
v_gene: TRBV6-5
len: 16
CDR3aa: CASSYRLGGGAGTEYF
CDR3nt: TGTGCCAGCAGCTATCGGCTGGGCGGGGGCGCGGGGACCGAATACTTC

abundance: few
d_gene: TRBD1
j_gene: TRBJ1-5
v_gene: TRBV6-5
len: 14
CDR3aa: CASSYSGQGQPQHF
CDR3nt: TGTGCCAGCAGTTACTCGGGACAGGGACAGCCCCAGCATTTT

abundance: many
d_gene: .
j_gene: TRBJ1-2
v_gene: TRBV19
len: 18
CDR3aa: CASTLVRISAGTNYGYTF
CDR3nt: TGTGCCAGTACCCTCGTCCGGATCTCGGCGGGCACTAACTATGGCTACACCTTC

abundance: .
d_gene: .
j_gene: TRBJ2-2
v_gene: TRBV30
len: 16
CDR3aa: CAWINRKWGHTGELFF
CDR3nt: TGTGCCTGGATAAATAGGAAATGGGGTCATACCGGGGAGCTGTTTTTT

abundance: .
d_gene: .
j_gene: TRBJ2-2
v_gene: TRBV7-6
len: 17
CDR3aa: CASSPEDPRMYTGELFF
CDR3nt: TGTGCCAGCAGCCCCGAGGACCCCCGTATGTACACCGGGGAGCTGTTTTTT

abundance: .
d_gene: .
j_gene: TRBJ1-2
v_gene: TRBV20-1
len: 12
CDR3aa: CSQKRGTYGYTF
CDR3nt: TGCAGCCAGAAGAGAGGGACCTATGGCTACACCTTC

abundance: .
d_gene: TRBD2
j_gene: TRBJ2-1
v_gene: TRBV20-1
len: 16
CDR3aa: CSARAWRGGVGNEQFF
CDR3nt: TGCAGTGCTAGGGCTTGGCGGGGGGGCGTTGGGAATGAGCAGTTCTTC

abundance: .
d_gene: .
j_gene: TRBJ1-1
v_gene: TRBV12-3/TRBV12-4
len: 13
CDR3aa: CASIYDGLTEAFF
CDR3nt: TGTGCCAGCATCTATGACGGGCTCACTGAAGCTTTCTTT

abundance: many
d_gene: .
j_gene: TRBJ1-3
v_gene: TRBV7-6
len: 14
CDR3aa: CASSPGQPGNTIYF
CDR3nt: TGTGCCAGCAGCCCTGGACAGCCTGGAAACACCATATATTTT

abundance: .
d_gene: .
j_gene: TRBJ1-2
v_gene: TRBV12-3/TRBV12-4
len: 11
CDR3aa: CASSFSGGYTF
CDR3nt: TGTGCCAGCAGTTTTTCTGGTGGCTACACCTTC

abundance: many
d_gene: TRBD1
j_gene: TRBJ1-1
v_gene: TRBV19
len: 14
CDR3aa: CASSIGTGNSEAFF
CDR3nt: TGTGCCAGTAGTATTGGGACAGGTAACTCTGAAGCTTTCTTT

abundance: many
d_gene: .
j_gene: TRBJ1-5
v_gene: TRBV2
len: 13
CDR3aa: CASGTNSNQPQHF
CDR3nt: TGTGCCAGTGGGACAAATAGCAATCAGCCCCAGCATTTT

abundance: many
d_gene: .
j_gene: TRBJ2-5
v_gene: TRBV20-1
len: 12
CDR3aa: CSATTGFETQYF
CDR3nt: TGCAGTGCTACCACAGGGTTCGAGACCCAGTACTTC

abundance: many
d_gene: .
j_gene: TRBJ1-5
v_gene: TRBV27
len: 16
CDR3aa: CASSPNGGYLNQPQHF
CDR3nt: TGTGCCAGCAGTCCCAATGGGGGCTATCTTAATCAGCCCCAGCATTTT

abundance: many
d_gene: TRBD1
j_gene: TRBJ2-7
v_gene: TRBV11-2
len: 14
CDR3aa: CASSPLQGYHEQYF
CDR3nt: TGTGCCAGCAGTCCATTACAGGGGTACCACGAGCAGTACTTC

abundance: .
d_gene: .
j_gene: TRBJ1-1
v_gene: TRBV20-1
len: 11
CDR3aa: CSAGTLGKACF
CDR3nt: TGCAGTGCCGGGACCTTGGGGAAAGCTTGCTTT

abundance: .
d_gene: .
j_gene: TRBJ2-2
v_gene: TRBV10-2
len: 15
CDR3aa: CASSEPHLNTGELFF
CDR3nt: TGCGCCAGCAGTGAGCCGCACTTGAACACCGGGGAGCTGTTTTTT

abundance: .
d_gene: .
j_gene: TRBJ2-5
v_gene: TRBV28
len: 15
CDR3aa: CASSLPVGREETQYF
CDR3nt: TGTGCCAGCAGTTTACCCGTCGGCAGGGAAGAGACCCAGTACTTC

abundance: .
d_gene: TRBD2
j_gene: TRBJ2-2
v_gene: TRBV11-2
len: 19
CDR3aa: CASSPGFRLAGVNTGELFF
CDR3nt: TGTGCCAGCAGCCCCGGATTCAGACTAGCGGGGGTTAACACCGGGGAGCTGTTTTTT

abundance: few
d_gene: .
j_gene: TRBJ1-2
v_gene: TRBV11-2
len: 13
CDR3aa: CASSSGKSYGYTF
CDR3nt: TGTGCCAGCAGTTCAGGGAAGAGCTATGGCTACACCTTC

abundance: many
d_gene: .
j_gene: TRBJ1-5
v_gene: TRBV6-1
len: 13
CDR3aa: CASSSPSNQPQHF
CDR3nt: TGTGCCAGCAGCTCTCCCAGCAATCAGCCCCAGCATTTT

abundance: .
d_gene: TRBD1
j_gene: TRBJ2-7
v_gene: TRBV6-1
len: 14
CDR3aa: CASSGTGETGEQYF
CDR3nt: TGTGCCAGCAGTGGAACAGGGGAAACGGGCGAGCAGTACTTC

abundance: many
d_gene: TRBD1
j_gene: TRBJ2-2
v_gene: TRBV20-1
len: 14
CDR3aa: CSARVSGGFGELFF
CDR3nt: TGCAGTGCTAGAGTTTCAGGGGGATTTGGGGAGCTGTTTTTT

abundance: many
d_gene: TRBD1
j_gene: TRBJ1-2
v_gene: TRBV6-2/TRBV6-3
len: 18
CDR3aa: CASSYAATPGQSFYGYTF
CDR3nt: TGTGCCAGCAGTTACGCAGCGACCCCGGGACAGAGTTTCTATGGCTACACCTTC

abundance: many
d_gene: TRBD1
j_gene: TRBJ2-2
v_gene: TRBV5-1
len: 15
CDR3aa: CASSWDSPNTGELFF
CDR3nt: TGCGCCAGCAGCTGGGACAGCCCGAACACCGGGGAGCTGTTTTTT

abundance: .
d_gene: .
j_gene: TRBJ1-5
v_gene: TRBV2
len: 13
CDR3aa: CASSDIGNQPQHF
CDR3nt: TGTGCCAGCAGTGACATCGGCAATCAGCCCCAGCATTTT

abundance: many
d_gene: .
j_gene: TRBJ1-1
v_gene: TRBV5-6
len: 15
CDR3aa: CASSNGFGFATEAFF
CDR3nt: TGTGCCAGCAGCAACGGATTCGGGTTTGCCACTGAAGCTTTCTTT

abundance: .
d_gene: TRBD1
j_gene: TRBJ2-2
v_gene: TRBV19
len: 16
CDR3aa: CASRRQGAPATGELFF
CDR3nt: TGTGCCAGTAGGCGACAGGGGGCGCCGGCCACCGGGGAGCTGTTTTTT

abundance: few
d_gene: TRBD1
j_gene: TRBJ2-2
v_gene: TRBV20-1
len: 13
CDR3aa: CSARGQGSGELFF
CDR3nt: TGCAGTGCTAGAGGACAGGGATCCGGGGAGCTGTTTTTT

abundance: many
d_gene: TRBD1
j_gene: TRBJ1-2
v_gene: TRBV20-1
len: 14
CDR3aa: CSARGTGSNYGYTF
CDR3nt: TGCAGTGCTAGAGGGACAGGGAGTAACTATGGCTACACCTTC

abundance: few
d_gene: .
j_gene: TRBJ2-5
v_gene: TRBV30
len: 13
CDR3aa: CAWKRGVQETQYF
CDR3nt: TGTGCCTGGAAGAGAGGGGTACAAGAGACCCAGTACTTC

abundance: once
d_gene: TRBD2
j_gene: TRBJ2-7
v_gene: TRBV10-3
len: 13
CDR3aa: CAIKTSGSYEQYF
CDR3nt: TGTGCCATCAAGACTAGCGGGTCCTACGAGCAGTACTTC

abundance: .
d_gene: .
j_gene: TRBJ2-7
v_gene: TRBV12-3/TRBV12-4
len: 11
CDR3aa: CASSPKHEQYF
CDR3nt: TGTGCCAGCAGTCCCAAGCACGAGCAGTACTTC

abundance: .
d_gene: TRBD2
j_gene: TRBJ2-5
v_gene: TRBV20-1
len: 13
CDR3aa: CSAGQTSAETQYF
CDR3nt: TGCAGTGCTGGACAGACTAGCGCAGAGACCCAGTACTTC